This T cell receptor (beta chain) was observed in a study of cytomegalovirus exposure and HLA in healthy donors. Across the study: The same platform as the roughly 700 first-cohort repertoires was used for the 120 validation repertoires, a later analysis reported. Study-level results: Listed as cytomegalovirus-associated were more than 150 TCR beta chains. First-cohort TCR clusters tended to co-occur in the approximately 130 validation repertoires, a later analysis found. In vitro, a few CMV-associated chains proved specific for CMV antigens.

About this clone: Antigen specificity is unknown.

From germline, CDR1 is LGHNA and CDR2 YSLEER. V trimming: 0 bases; J trimming: 6 bases; junction bases outside the gene matches: 7. The CDR3 contains 15 residues. Measured with immunoSEQ multiplex PCR; TCRdb has only the in-frame clones, and not every one. This table holds fewer than 60,000 clones, around 93% found once. The specimen sequenced was PBMCs. This chain connects TRBV4-3 to TRBJ1-2; 7 positions match TRBD1. The sequence was obtained from a woman between 18 and 30 years old in good health and CMV-seropositive. The CDR3 sequence is CASSQDFDRANGYTF. CDR3 DNA: TGCGCCAGCAGCCAAGATTTCGACAGGGCCAATGGCTACACCTTC.